This T cell receptor beta chain is drawn from a study of T cell repertoires in cytomegalovirus infection. Per germline, CDR1 SGHVS and CDR2 FQNEAQ. The CDR3 totals 13 residues. Trimming removed 4 bases at V and 4 bases at J, with 10 bases between. This clonotype was observed a few times. Its target is unknown. Notes on the study in general: Within the response measured ex vivo, HLA-C-restricted CMV-specific TCR beta clonotypes were dominant.

TCRdb itself ran the reads through MiXCR, one entry per CDR3 protein. The data contain under 850,000 distinct CDR3 sequences, roughly 30% of them singletons. The clonotype originates from a human donor in good health (CMV status not recorded). Some clones in this sample may be carry-over from other donors' samples. J is TRBJ2-5 and V is TRBV7-8; tentatively, D is TRBD2 (5 bases). Sequenced material: cultured PBMCs, taken from culture after CMV antigen stimulation. CDR3 loop: CASSYDRGETQYF. DNA of the CDR3: TGTGCCAGCAGCTACGATCGGGGAGAGACCCAGTACTTC.